These 15 T cell receptor beta chains were all obtained from the same sample, sequenced in a study of shared clonotypes between healthy human individuals. The naive CD8 population came from CD45RO-negative cells selected for CCR7, without terminally differentiated effector memory CD45RA+ cells. Sequencing used immunoSEQ multiplex PCR; TCRdb keeps in-frame clones, though not all of them. The sample yields 550,000 to 600,000 clones, about 98% seen once. Sample: naive CD8+ T cells sorted from blood. All receptors come from a man aged 30-40 years in good health.

V gene TRBV29-1 combines with J gene TRBJ2-7; 11 bases are a match to TRBD1. This CDR3 contains 11 residues. The V gene end was trimmed by 7 bases and the J gene end by 5 bases; junction bases not matched to a gene: 1. CDR1 and CDR2 from the germline V gene are SQVTM and ANQGSEA. The CDR3 reads CSAGQGDEQYF. CDR3 DNA: TGCAGCGCGGGACAGGGGGACGAGCAGTACTTC.

Points on this clone: The same CDR3 arises from other DNA sequences in this sample as well. The chain couples TRBV9 to TRBJ2-1; D remains ambiguous. The V gene lost 0 bases and the J gene lost 6 bases, with 7 bases spanning the gap. The CDR3 runs 13 residues. Germline lookup yields CDR1 SGDLS and CDR2 YYNGEE. The CDR3 is CASSVVTGNEQFF. In nucleotides, the CDR3 is TGTGCCAGCAGCGTAGTGACGGGCAATGAGCAGTTCTTC.

J is TRBJ2-7 and V is TRBV2; D perhaps matches TRBD2 (6 bases). The CDR3 totals 15 residues. The V gene lost 1 base and the J gene lost 5 bases, with 15 bases spanning the gap. CDR1 and CDR2 (germline): SNHLY, FYNNEI. CDR3 nucleotides: TGTGCCAGCAGTGAAGGGCGGGGCGTAGGGAACGAGCAGTACTTC. Residues: CASSEGRGVGNEQYF.

The rearrangement links TRBV2 to TRBJ2-5, with 7 positions matching TRBD2. After removal of 6 bases from V and 3 bases from J, the junction contained 7 bases not matched to a gene. The germline V gene encodes CDR1 SNHLY and CDR2 FYNNEI. CDR3 length: 14 amino acids. The CDR3 sequence: CASRGTISKETQYF. In DNA form, the CDR3 reads TGTGCCAGCAGAGGGACTATATCCAAAGAGACCCAGTACTTC.

The chain recombines TRBV7-3 with TRBJ2-1; a possible D gene is TRBD2 (6 bases). The CDR3 sequence is 13 residues long. Germline CDR1 and CDR2: SGHTA and FQGTGA. Trimming removed 3 bases at V and 6 bases at J, with 9 bases between. The CDR3 region has the DNA TGTGCCAGCAGCTTTCTGGGGGGCAATGAGCAGTTCTTC. This gives the protein CASSFLGGNEQFF. Based on the CDR3 plus reference TRBV7-3 and TRBJ2-1, the full variable domain is GAGVSQTPSNKVTEKGKYVELRCDPISGHTALYWYRQSLGQGPEFLIYFQGTGAADDSGLPNDRFFAVRPEGSVSTLKIQRTERGDSAVYLCASSFLGGNEQFFGPGTRLTVL.

This chain joins TRBV5-6 and TRBJ2-7; D gene unclear. The germline V gene encodes CDR1 SGHDT and CDR2 YYEEEE. The ends were cut back, 0 bases at V and 5 bases at J, with 9 bases in the middle. This CDR3 has 13 amino acids. For the CDR3, the DNA is TGTGCCAGCAGCTTGGGGAACCGAAACGAGCAGTACTTC. It codes for CASSLGNRNEQYF.

The genes are TRBV7-9 and TRBJ2-1, with 10 bases lining up with TRBD2. Germline V gene lookup returns CDR1 SEHNR and CDR2 FQNEAQ (reference sequence). The CDR3 consists of 15 residues. J was trimmed by 10 bases and V by 6 bases; bases with no gene match: 12. The CDR3 is CASRPGTSETTEQFF. For the CDR3, the DNA is TGTGCCAGCAGACCCGGGACTAGCGAGACCACCGAGCAGTTCTTC.

The gene calls are TRBV7-2 and TRBJ2-7; 8 bases map to TRBD2. CDR3 length: 12 residues. Trimming took 10 bases from V and 4 from J; bases not matched to a gene: 6. Germline V gene data show CDR1 as SGHTA and CDR2 as FQGNSA. The CDR3 spells CATGGAVYEQYF. The CDR3 DNA reads as TGTGCCACCGGGGGGGCCGTATACGAGCAGTACTTC.

Only one count was recorded for this clone. The chain combines TRBV7-2 with TRBJ2-1, with 7 bases aligning to TRBD1. From germline, CDR1 is SGHTA and CDR2 FQGNSA. After removal of 2 bases from V and 4 bases from J, the junction contained 8 bases not matched to a gene. This CDR3 is built from 16 residues. The CDR3 coding sequence is TGTGCCAGCAGCTTATCACGGGGACAGATATACAATGAGCAGTTCTTC. Its translation is CASSLSRGQIYNEQFF.

The rearrangement links TRBV28 to TRBJ1-5, with a weak D call TRBD1 (5 bases). V gave up 0 bases and J gave up 1 base, with 10 bases separating them. The CDR3 totals 16 residues. The V gene's germline CDR1 is MDHEN and CDR2 SYDVKM. This chain's CDR3 is CASSLWGTGSNQPQHF. CDR3 nucleotide sequence: TGTGCCAGCAGTTTATGGGGGACGGGGAGCAATCAGCCCCAGCATTTT.

This sequence joins TRBV9 and TRBJ2-7, with 10 bases matching TRBD1. Germline V gene data show CDR1 as SGDLS and CDR2 as YYNGEE. V was clipped by 3 bases and J by 3 bases; unmatched bases: 9. The CDR3 extends over 16 amino acids. The CDR3 region has the DNA TGTGCCAGCAGCGGAGGGACAGGGGAGTTGATCTACGAGCAGTACTTC. Its protein product is CASSGGTGELIYEQYF.

V usage is TRBV11-2 and J usage is TRBJ2-1, with 12 bases identical to TRBD2. Germline CDR1 is SGHAT and CDR2 is FQNNGV. The CDR3 contains 16 residues. Germline trimming cut 5 bases from V and 6 bases from J; bases unmatched to any gene: 8. CDR3 nucleotide sequence: TGTGCCAGCAGCCGAGTGACTAGCGGGAGCTCCAATGAGCAGTTCTTC. Protein sequence: CASSRVTSGSSNEQFF.

This rearrangement joins TRBV15 to TRBJ2-5; TRBD2 matches at 10 bases. V lost 4 bases, J lost 0 bases, and 5 bases stayed unmatched. Per germline, CDR1 LNHNV and CDR2 YYDKDF (reference sequence). The CDR3 contains 16 residues. The DNA for the CDR3 is TGTGCCACCAGCACTTCTAGCGGGAGAGACCAAGAGACCCAGTACTTC. Amino acids: CATSTSSGRDQETQYF.

The gene calls are TRBV2 and TRBJ2-1; D is unclear. Deletions cut 3 bases from V and 8 bases from J, with 8 bases between. Germline V gene sequence: CDR1 SNHLY, CDR2 FYNNEI. The CDR3 loop spans 12 amino acids. The DNA of the CDR3 is TGTGCCAGCAGTGACCTATCTGATGAGCAGTTCTTC. Translation: CASSDLSDEQFF.

V usage is TRBV7-6 and J usage is TRBJ2-5; D unclear. Germline values: CDR1 SGHVS, CDR2 FNYEAQ. The CDR3 length is 19 residues. The V end lost 1 base, the J end lost 1 base, and 22 bases lay between the germline ends. The CDR3 DNA reads as TGTGCCAGCAGCTTAGTTCGTCCCTTTAATTGGAAACTCCAAGAGACCCAGTACTTC. Translation: CASSLVRPFNWKLQETQYF.